The 25 T cell receptor beta chains below were found in one sample sequenced in a study of blood T cell repertoires in COVID-19. Libraries were prepared by immunoSEQ multiplex PCR; TCRdb keeps only in-frame clonotypes and omits some of them. Of around 130,000 clones listed, over 75% were seen once; the top ten hold roughly 3.9%. The sample comprised peripheral blood. The receptors were sampled from a man in his sixties with acute or convalescent COVID-19.

V and J are TRBV28 and TRBJ2-1, with 11 bases matching TRBD1. Germline CDR1 and CDR2: MDHEN and SYDVKM. CDR3 length: 21 residues. The ends lost 5 bases at V and 7 bases at J; junction bases unmatched: 25. The CDR3, as DNA: TGTGCCAGCAGTACCTCGGACAGGGGGCGCTGGGGCGGGAGGGCCAGGAATGAGCAGTTCTTC. It yields the protein CASSTSDRGRWGGRARNEQFF.

The CDR3 nucleotides are TGTGCCAGCAGCCCCCCCGGACTAGCGTCCCAAGAGACCCAGTACTTC. This sequence encodes CASSPPGLASQETQYF. The V and J genes are TRBV7-2 and TRBJ2-5; TRBD2 aligns across 9 bases. Trimming at V came to 5 bases and at J to 1 base, leaving 8 bases not matched to a gene. This CDR3 is 16 amino acids long. Germline V CDR1 and CDR2: SGHTA, FQGNSA.

The V gene is TRBV3-1 (or the pseudogene TRBV3-2), the J gene TRBJ1-3, with 9 bases identical to TRBD1. V was clipped by 5 bases and J by 1 base; unmatched bases: 9. Looked up from germline, CDR1 is LGHDT and CDR2 is YNNKEL (reference sequence). This CDR3 is built from 17 residues. CDR3 in DNA: TGTGCCAGCAGCTTCAACCCGACAGGGGGATCTGGAAACACCATATATTTT. It encodes CASSFNPTGGSGNTIYF.

The CDR3 region has the DNA TGTGCCAGCAGTCGGGACAGCCACACCGGGGAGCTGTTTTTT. This translates into CASSRDSHTGELFF. This chain links TRBV7-2 with TRBJ2-2; 7 nucleotides align to TRBD1. The CDR3 totals 14 residues. The V and J ends lost 6 bases and 3 bases, in that order; junction bases with no gene match: 4. The germline V gene encodes CDR1 SGHTA and CDR2 FQGNSA.

The chain links TRBV3-1 (or the pseudogene TRBV3-2) to TRBJ2-3; 7 positions match TRBD2. CDR3 size: 16 residues. The J segment lost 0 bases and the V segment lost 2 bases, leaving 5 bases of the junction unmatched. Germline values: CDR1 LGHDT, CDR2 YNNKEL (reference sequence). This CDR3 reads CASSQSAGASTDTQYF. Written as DNA, the CDR3 is TGTGCCAGCAGCCAAAGCGCGGGAGCCAGCACAGATACGCAGTATTTT.

This rearrangement joins TRBV19 to TRBJ2-3; D remains ambiguous. This CDR3 is built from 11 residues. From germline, CDR1 is LNHDA and CDR2 SQIVND (reference sequence). The V end was cut by 6 bases, the J end by 2 bases, with 3 bases between. CDR3 loop: CASSITDTQYF. The CDR3 nucleotides read TGTGCCAGTAGCATCACAGATACGCAGTATTTT.

The chain links TRBV5-1 to TRBJ1-3; 9 bases map to TRBD1. Germline assignment: CDR1 SGHRS and CDR2 YFSETQ. The CDR3 has 16 residues. After removal of 4 bases from V and 2 bases from J, the junction contained 7 bases not matched to a gene. CDR3 nucleotide sequence: TGCGCCAGCAGCCCGGTGGGACAGGGTGCTGGAAACACCATATATTTT. This encodes CASSPVGQGAGNTIYF.

The rearrangement links TRBV28 to TRBJ1-5; the D is unclear. The CDR3 extends over 13 amino acids. Germline values: CDR1 MDHEN, CDR2 SYDVKM. Trimming removed 7 bases from V and 4 bases from J, with 11 bases in between. This chain's CDR3 is CASKAGTNQPQHF. CDR3 DNA sequence: TGTGCCAGCAAGGCAGGCACAAATCAGCCCCAGCATTTT.

This chain links TRBV11-2 with TRBJ2-2; 8 bases are a match to TRBD1. The CDR3 runs to 16 residues. The V gene's germline CDR1 is SGHAT and CDR2 FQNNGV. The ends lost 5 bases at V and 0 bases at J; junction bases unmatched: 5. DNA for the CDR3: TGTGCCAGCAGCATCGGACAGGGTTCGAACACCGGGGAGCTGTTTTTT. Amino acids: CASSIGQGSNTGELFF. Together with reference TRBV11-2 and TRBJ2-2, the CDR3 gives the full variable domain: EAGVAQSPRYKIIEKRQSVAFWCNPISGHATLYWYQQILGQGPKLLIQFQNNGVVDDSQLPKDRFSAERLKGVDSTLKIQPAKLEDSAVYLCASSIGQGSNTGELFFGEGSRLTVL.

CDR3 sequence reads: CASSPRTGVATGELFF. The CDR3 bases are TGTGCCAGCAGCCCCCGGACAGGGGTAGCCACCGGGGAGCTGTTTTTT. V gene TRBV7-2 combines with J gene TRBJ2-2, with TRBD1 matching over 9 bases. V shed 5 bases and J 4 bases; nucleotides not matched to a gene: 8. Germline loops: CDR1 SGHTA, CDR2 FQGNSA. The CDR3 is 16 amino acids.

V gene TRBV5-6 combines with J gene TRBJ2-7; TRBD1 agrees at 7 bases. After removal of 3 bases from V and 4 bases from J, the junction contained 4 bases not matched to a gene. This CDR3 comprises 13 residues. The germline V gene encodes CDR1 SGHDT and CDR2 YYEEEE. The CDR3 region is CASSWDRRYEQYF. In DNA, the CDR3 is TGTGCCAGCAGCTGGGACAGACGTTACGAGCAGTACTTC.

The table lists this clone with a count of one. This rearrangement joins TRBV27 to TRBJ2-3; TRBD2 agrees at 7 bases. This CDR3 spans 14 amino acids. The ends lost 7 bases at V and 6 bases at J; junction bases unmatched: 10. CDR1 MNHEY and CDR2 SMNVEV come from the germline V gene (reference sequence). This chain's CDR3 is CASTKGGSRDTQYF. In nucleotides, the CDR3 is TGTGCCAGCACTAAGGGCGGGAGTAGGGATACGCAGTATTTT.

CDR3 amino acids: CASSSGLAGGQSAKNIQYF. In DNA form, the CDR3 reads TGTGCCAGCAGCTCGGGACTAGCGGGAGGGCAGTCTGCCAAAAACATTCAGTACTTC. The chain combines TRBV5-8 with TRBJ2-4; the match to TRBD2 covers 16 bases. Trimming at V came to 3 bases and at J to 1 base, leaving 7 bases not matched to a gene. This CDR3 has 19 residues. Germline V CDR1 and CDR2: SGHTS, YDEGEE. The complete variable domain, with remaining parts taken from reference TRBV5-8 and TRBJ2-4, reads EAGVTQSPTHLIKTRGQQATLRCSPISGHTSVYWYQQALGLGLQFLLWYDEGEERNRGNFPPRFSGRQFPNYSSELNVNALELEDSALYLCASSSGLAGGQSAKNIQYFGAGTRLSVL.

The chain employs TRBV2 and TRBJ2-1; 13 positions match TRBD2. The V gene end was trimmed by 6 bases and the J gene end by 4 bases; junction bases not matched to a gene: 6. In germline, CDR1 is SNHLY, CDR2 FYNNEI. This CDR3 spans 16 amino acids. The CDR3 protein is CASRGGTSGAYNEQFF. In DNA, the CDR3 is TGTGCCAGCAGGGGCGGGACTAGCGGGGCTTACAATGAGCAGTTCTTC.

This clone has a handful of counts. The chain has TRBV24-1 and TRBJ1-5; the D gene is possibly TRBD1 (5 bases). The CDR3 is made up of 13 amino acids. V shed 5 bases and J shed 3 bases, with 7 bases lying between them. CDR1 and CDR2 (germline): KGHDR, SFDVKD. In DNA, the CDR3 is TGTGCCACCAGTGGGACACTCAATCAGCCCCAGCATTTT. This codes for CATSGTLNQPQHF.

This clone showed up just a few times. J is TRBJ2-2 and V is TRBV9; possibly TRBD1 for D (6 bases). The germline V gene encodes CDR1 SGDLS and CDR2 YYNGEE. CDR3 size: 13 residues. Trimming took 0 bases from V and 6 from J, leaving 6 bases between them. The CDR3 here is CASSVEGAGELFF. The CDR3 region has the DNA TGTGCCAGCAGCGTAGAGGGGGCCGGGGAGCTGTTTTTT.

The chain recombines TRBV4-3 with TRBJ2-1; 13 nucleotides align to TRBD2. The germline CDR1 and CDR2 sequences are LGHNA and YSLEER. This CDR3 spans 15 amino acids. After removal of 4 bases from V and 8 bases from J, the junction contained 5 bases not matched to a gene. CDR3 amino acids: CASSLGLAGVDEQFF. The CDR3 DNA reads TGCGCCAGCAGCCTCGGACTAGCGGGAGTGGATGAGCAGTTCTTC.

This clone was seen once. This chain joins TRBV7-3 and TRBJ2-5; TRBD1 matches at 7 bases. The length of the CDR3 is 15 residues. CDR1 and CDR2 (germline): SGHTA, FQGTGA. Trimming at V came to 4 bases and at J to 7 bases, leaving 12 bases not matched to a gene. In nucleotides, the CDR3 is TGTGCCAGCAGCTCTGGGACAGCCTCCCCAGGGACCCAGTACTTC. This encodes CASSSGTASPGTQYF.

V is TRBV28 and J is TRBJ2-2, with 14 positions matching TRBD2. Germline CDR1 and CDR2: MDHEN and SYDVKM. Losses at the gene ends were 8 bases for V and 5 bases for J; bases not matched to a gene: 7. This CDR3 region has 16 residues. This chain's CDR3 is CASGGLAGVRTGELFF. Here the CDR3 DNA reads TGTGCCAGCGGGGGACTAGCGGGAGTACGGACCGGGGAGCTGTTTTTT. Full variable domain (outside the CDR3, taken from reference TRBV28 and TRBJ2-2): DVKVTQSSRYLVKRTGEKVFLECVQDMDHENMFWYRQDPGLGLRLIYFSYDVKMKEKGDIPEGYSVSREKKERFSLILESASTNQTSMYLCASGGLAGVRTGELFFGEGSRLTVL.

The gene calls are TRBV6-5 and TRBJ1-2, with TRBD1 matching 7 bases. The CDR3 is 14 residues long. V was clipped by 6 bases and J by 4 bases; unmatched bases: 8. Germline V CDR1 and CDR2: MNHEY, SVGAGI. The CDR3 DNA reads TGTGCCAGCAGGCCCAGGGGGGACGCCTATGGCTACACCTTC. Translation gives CASRPRGDAYGYTF.

V and J are TRBV4-1 and TRBJ1-3; possible D gene TRBD1, 5 bases. Per germline, CDR1 MGHRA and CDR2 YSYEKL. The CDR3 sequence is 19 residues long. V was clipped by 1 base and J by 0 bases, with 19 bases between them. As DNA, the CDR3 is TGCGCCAGCAGCCAAGTTGGGGATAGGGACTCGAGCTCTGGAAACACCATATATTTT. This translates into CASSQVGDRDSSSGNTIYF.

The V gene is TRBV5-6, the J gene TRBJ1-3; D gene ambiguous. V lost 2 bases to trimming and J lost 2 bases, with 8 bases between them. The CDR3 length is 14 residues. CDR1 is SGHDT and CDR2 is YYEEEE in the germline V gene. CDR3 amino acids: CASSFREAGNTIYF. CDR3 nucleotide sequence: TGTGCCAGCAGCTTCCGGGAAGCTGGAAACACCATATATTTT.

The chain is built from TRBV20-1 and TRBJ2-7; no firm D call. This CDR3 spans 13 amino acids. The germline V gene has CDR1 DFQATT and CDR2 SNEGSKA (reference sequence). V dropped 3 bases and J dropped 3 bases, with 12 bases sitting between them. Written as DNA, the CDR3 is TGCAGTGCTAGTGCGACACCCGTCTACGAGCAGTACTTC. This codes for CSASATPVYEQYF.

This chain uses TRBV15 with TRBJ2-3; D is perhaps TRBD2 (5 bases). The V and J ends lost 1 base and 1 base respectively, with 9 bases between them. This CDR3 has 15 residues. Germline loops: CDR1 LNHNV, CDR2 YYDKDF (reference sequence). The CDR3 DNA follows: TGTGCCACCAGCAGAGGAGGGAGAGGCACAGATACGCAGTATTTT. Translation: CATSRGGRGTDTQYF.

This chain links TRBV7-8 with TRBJ2-1; the D is unclear. Trimming cost V 2 bases and J 0 bases, with 8 bases left between them. CDR1 and CDR2 from the germline V gene are SGHVS and FQNEAQ. There are 15 residues in the CDR3. Here the CDR3 DNA reads TGTGCCAGCAGCTTACCAGGTAGCTCCTACAATGAGCAGTTCTTC. Translating gives CASSLPGSSYNEQFF.